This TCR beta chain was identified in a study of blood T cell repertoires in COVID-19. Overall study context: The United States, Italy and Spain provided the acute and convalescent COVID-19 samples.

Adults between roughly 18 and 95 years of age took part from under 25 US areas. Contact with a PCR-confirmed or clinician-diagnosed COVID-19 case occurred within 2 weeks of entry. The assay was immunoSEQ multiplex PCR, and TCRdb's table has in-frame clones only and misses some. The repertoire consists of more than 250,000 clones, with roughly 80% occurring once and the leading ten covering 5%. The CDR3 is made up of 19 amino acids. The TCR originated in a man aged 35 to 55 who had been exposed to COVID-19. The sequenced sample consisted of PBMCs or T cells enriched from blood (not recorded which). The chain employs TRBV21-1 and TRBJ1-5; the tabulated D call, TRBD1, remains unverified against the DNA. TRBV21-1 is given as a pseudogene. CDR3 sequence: CASSKGPQVDTNYHQPQHF. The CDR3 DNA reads TGTGCCAGCAGCAAAGGGCCCCAAGTAGACACAAATTATCATCAGCCCCAGCATTTT.